Listed below are T cell receptor beta chains from one sample, sequenced in a study of T cell repertoires in cytomegalovirus infection. TCRdb re-called the reads with MiXCR, one entry per CDR3 protein. Of about 200,000 distinct CDR3 sequences in the sample, 8.5% to 10% were seen once. The sequencing input was PBMCs. The receptors stem from a human donor in good health (CMV status not recorded). Some clones in this sample may be carry-over from other donors' samples. The CDR3 runs from the conserved cysteine through the conserved F or W.

j_call,v_call,cdr3_aa
TRBJ2-3,TRBV20-1,CSAGATSGSTDTQYF
TRBJ2-1,TRBV15,CATSRPTGTNNEQFF
TRBJ2-7,TRBV28,CASSPQQYERYF
TRBJ2-7,TRBV7-2,CASSLEGLSEQYF
TRBJ1-1,TRBV7-2,CASSLAQQAFEAFF
TRBJ2-7,TRBV19,CASTPGRSYEQYF
TRBJ1-5,TRBV6-2/TRBV6-3,CASRGQGWQPQHF
TRBJ2-2,TRBV7-6,CASSLVGDTGELFF
TRBJ1-2,TRBV7-8,CASSPNGQGMFGYTF
TRBJ2-7,TRBV12-3/TRBV12-4,CASRTLGGGEQYF
TRBJ2-3,TRBV7-9,CASGMSTDTQYF
TRBJ2-2,TRBV7-3,CASSSHRAKSAGELFF
TRBJ2-5,TRBV20-1,CSAETTSGRFRETQYF
TRBJ2-1,TRBV30,CAWSVRKNEQFF
TRBJ2-2,TRBV7-8,CASSRLQGAGELFF
TRBJ1-5,TRBV2,CASNRDSNQPQHF
TRBJ2-7,TRBV5-4,CASSPNGDEQYF
TRBJ2-3,TRBV7-2,CASSLGPSGATDTQYF
TRBJ2-5,TRBV7-2,CASSAGALQETQYF
TRBJ2-1,TRBV12-3/TRBV12-4,CATQSDSYNEQFF
TRBJ2-5,TRBV28,CASLREETQYF
TRBJ2-7,TRBV7-9,CASSPLGAELHEQYF
TRBJ1-6,TRBV12-3/TRBV12-4,CASSFRTDNSPLHF
TRBJ2-3,TRBV5-5,CASSNGPGGTDTQYF
TRBJ2-1,TRBV27,CASSSTGTETYNEQFF
TRBJ2-5,TRBV20-1,CSASHWREVTGPETQYF